The 10 T cell receptor beta chains below all came from one sample that was sequenced in a study of Graves' ophthalmopathy and Graves' hyperthyroidism. Amplification of TCR beta CDR3 regions used RNA transcripts. HTBI primers primed a first-round RT-PCR, and a second-round multiplex PCR followed. MiXCR, run by TCRdb on the multiplex PCR reads, gives a single entry per CDR3 protein. The repertoire holds some 370,000 distinct CDR3 sequences, roughly 17% seen once, with 2% to 3% in the top ten. The sample taken for sequencing was peripheral blood. All receptors derive from an adult woman with stable Graves' hyperthyroidism.

This clonotype has only one observation. The chain recombines TRBV20-1 with TRBJ2-5; D might be TRBD1 (5 bases). V lost 0 bases, J lost 5 bases, and 13 bases lay in between. This CDR3 comprises 14 residues. Germline CDR1 is DFQATT and CDR2 is SNEGSKA (reference sequence). CDR3 sequence: CSARDRVTVETQYF. The CDR3 coding sequence is TGCAGTGCTAGAGATCGGGTGACAGTGGAGACCCAGTACTTC.

V and J are TRBV28 and TRBJ1-2, with D hard to call. CDR3 size: 16 residues. Trimming took off 3 bases at V and 8 bases at J, with 22 bases between the two ends. The germline gives CDR1 MDHEN, CDR2 SYDVKM. CDR3 loop: CASSFEPRRFLDGYTF. The CDR3 nucleotides read TGTGCCAGCAGTTTCGAACCAAGAAGATTTTTAGACGGCTACACCTTC.

This clonotype was picked up many times. J is TRBJ1-1 and V is TRBV12-3 or TRBV12-4; D remains unclear. This CDR3 is built from 15 residues. Between the trimmed V and J ends, which lost 5 bases and 0 bases, there was a span of 13 bases. DNA for the CDR3: TGTGCCAGCAGTCCCCGGGGTGGATTGAACACTGAAGCTTTCTTT. Amino acid sequence: CASSPRGGLNTEAFF.

Ten or more counts support this clonotype. The rearrangement uses TRBV12-3 or TRBV12-4 and TRBJ2-7, with TRBD2 identical over 8 bases. CDR3 length equals 15 residues. J was trimmed by 3 bases and V by 0 bases; bases with no gene match: 4. CDR3 coding DNA: TGTGCCAGCAGTTTAGCGCGGACTAGCAGCTACGAGCAGTACTTC. Translated: CASSLARTSSYEQYF.

This clonotype appeared many times. V is TRBV6-1 and J is TRBJ2-7; 11 bases are shared with TRBD1. Germline V gives CDR1 MNHNS, CDR2 SASEGT. The CDR3 loop spans 15 amino acids. Trimming at V came to 3 bases and at J to 7 bases, leaving 8 bases not matched to a gene. The CDR3: CASSDRTGGSREQYF. DNA for the CDR3: TGTGCCAGCAGTGATCGGACAGGGGGCTCAAGGGAGCAGTACTTC.

The sample holds many counts of this clonotype. The J gene is TRBJ1-1, the V gene TRBV7-9; D possibly corresponds to TRBD1 (5 bases). The germline V gene has CDR1 SEHNR and CDR2 FQNEAQ (reference sequence). The CDR3 runs 14 residues. Trimming stripped 3 bases from V and 1 base from J, with 9 bases between. CDR3 nucleotides: TGTGCCAGCAGCTTCAGGGCGGGGAACACTGAAGCTTTCTTT. Amino acids: CASSFRAGNTEAFF.

The table lists this clonotype with many counts. The CDR3 DNA reads TGTGCCAGCAGTGAAGAGGGACCGCCCCAGCATTTT. Translation: CASSEEGPPQHF. The chain employs TRBV6-1 and TRBJ1-5; TRBD1 might be the D (5 bases). This CDR3 is 12 amino acids long. The germline V and J ends were trimmed by 1 base and 9 bases, with 7 bases remaining between them. The germline V gene has CDR1 MNHNS and CDR2 SASEGT.

The chain is built from TRBV6-2 or TRBV6-3 and TRBJ2-5, with unresolved D. The CDR3 length is 15 residues. Trimming stripped 0 bases from V and 1 base from J, with 9 bases between. Germline CDR1 is MNHEY and CDR2 is SVGEGT. CDR3 amino acids: CASSYSSPGQETQYF. The CDR3 DNA reads as TGTGCCAGCAGTTACTCCTCGCCAGGCCAAGAGACCCAGTACTTC.

This clonotype has ten or more counts. The chain recombines TRBV10-2 with TRBJ2-7; 8 bases agree with TRBD1. The CDR3 is made up of 15 amino acids. Germline trimming cut 3 bases from V and 5 bases from J; bases unmatched to any gene: 9. Per germline, CDR1 WSHSY and CDR2 SAAADI. CDR3 loop: CASSDDRGYGDEQYF. DNA for the CDR3: TGCGCCAGCAGTGACGACAGGGGTTATGGGGACGAGCAGTACTTC.

The rearrangement links TRBV15 to TRBJ2-7, with D possibly being TRBD1 (7 bases). The CDR3 is 17 amino acids. Germline loops: CDR1 LNHNV, CDR2 YYDKDF (reference sequence). With 1 base removed from V and 2 bases from J, the gap between germline ends came to 18 bases. CDR3 nucleotide sequence: TGTGCCACCAGCAGAGGAGGAGCAGGGGGGAAAACCTACGAGCAGTACTTC. Protein product: CATSRGGAGGKTYEQYF.